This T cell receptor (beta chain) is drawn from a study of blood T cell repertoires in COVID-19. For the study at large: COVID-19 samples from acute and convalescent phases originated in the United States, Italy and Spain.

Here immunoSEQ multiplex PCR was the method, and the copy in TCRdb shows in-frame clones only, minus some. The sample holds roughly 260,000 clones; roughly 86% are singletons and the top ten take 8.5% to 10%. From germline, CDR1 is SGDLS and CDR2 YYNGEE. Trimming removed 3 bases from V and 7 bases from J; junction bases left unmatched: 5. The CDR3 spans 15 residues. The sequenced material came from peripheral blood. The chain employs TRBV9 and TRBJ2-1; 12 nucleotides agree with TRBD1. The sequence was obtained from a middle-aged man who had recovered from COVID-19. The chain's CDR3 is CASSGRDRGRNEQFF. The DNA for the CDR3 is TGTGCCAGCAGCGGCCGGGACAGGGGGCGTAATGAGCAGTTCTTC.